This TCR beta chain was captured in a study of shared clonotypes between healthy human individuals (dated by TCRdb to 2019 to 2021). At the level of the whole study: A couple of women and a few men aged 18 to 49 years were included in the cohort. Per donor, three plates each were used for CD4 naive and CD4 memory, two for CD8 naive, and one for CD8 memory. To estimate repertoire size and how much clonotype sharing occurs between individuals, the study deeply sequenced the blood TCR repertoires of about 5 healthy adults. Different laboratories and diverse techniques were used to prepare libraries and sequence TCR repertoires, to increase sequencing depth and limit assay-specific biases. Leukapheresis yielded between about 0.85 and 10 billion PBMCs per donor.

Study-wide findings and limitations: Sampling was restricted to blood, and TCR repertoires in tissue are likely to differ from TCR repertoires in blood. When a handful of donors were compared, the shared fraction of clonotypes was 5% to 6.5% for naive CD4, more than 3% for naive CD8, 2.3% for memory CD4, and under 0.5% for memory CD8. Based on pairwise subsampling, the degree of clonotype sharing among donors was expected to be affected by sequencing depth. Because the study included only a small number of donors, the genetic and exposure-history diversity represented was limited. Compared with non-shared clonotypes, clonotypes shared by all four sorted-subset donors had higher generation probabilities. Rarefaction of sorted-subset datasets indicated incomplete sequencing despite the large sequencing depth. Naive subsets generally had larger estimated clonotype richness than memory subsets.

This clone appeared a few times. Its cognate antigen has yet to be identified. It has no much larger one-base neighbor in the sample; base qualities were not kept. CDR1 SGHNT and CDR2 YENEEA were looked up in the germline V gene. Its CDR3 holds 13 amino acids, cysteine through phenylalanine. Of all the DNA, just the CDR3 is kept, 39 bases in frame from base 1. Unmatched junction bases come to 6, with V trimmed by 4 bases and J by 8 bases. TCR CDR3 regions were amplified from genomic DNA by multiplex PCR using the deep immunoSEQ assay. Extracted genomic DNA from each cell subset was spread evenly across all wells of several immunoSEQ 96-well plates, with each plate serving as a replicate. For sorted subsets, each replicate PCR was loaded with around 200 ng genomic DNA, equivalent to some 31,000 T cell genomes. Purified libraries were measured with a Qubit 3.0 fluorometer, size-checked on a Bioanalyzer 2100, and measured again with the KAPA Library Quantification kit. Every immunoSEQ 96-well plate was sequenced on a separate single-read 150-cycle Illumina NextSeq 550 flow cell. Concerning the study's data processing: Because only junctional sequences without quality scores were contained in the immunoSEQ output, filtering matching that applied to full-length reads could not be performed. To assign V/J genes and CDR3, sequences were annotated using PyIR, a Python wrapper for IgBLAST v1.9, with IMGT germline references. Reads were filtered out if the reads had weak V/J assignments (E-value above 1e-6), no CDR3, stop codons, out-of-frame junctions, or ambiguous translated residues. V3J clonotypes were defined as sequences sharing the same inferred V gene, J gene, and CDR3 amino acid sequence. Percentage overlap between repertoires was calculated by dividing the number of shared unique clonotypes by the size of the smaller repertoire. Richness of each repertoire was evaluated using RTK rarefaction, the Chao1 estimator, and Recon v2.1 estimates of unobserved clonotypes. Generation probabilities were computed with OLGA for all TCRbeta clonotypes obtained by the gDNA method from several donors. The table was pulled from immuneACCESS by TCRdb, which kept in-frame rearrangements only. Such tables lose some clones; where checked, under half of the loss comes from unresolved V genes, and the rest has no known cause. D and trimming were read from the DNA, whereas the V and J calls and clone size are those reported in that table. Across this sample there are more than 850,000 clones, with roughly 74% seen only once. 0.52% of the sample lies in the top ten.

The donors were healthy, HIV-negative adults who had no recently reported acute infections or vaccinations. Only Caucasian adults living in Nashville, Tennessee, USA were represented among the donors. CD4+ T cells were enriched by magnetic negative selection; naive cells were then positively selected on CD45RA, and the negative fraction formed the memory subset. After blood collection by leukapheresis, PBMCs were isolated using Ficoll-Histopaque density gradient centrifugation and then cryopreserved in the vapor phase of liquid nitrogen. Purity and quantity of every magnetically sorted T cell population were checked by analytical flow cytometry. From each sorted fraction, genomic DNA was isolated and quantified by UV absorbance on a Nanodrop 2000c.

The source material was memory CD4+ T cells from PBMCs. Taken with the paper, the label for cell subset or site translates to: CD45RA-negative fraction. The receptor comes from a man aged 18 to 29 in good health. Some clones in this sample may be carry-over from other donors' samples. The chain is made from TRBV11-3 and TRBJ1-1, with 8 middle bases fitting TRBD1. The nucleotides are TGTGCCAGCAGCTCCTCAGGGGGCTCGGAAGCTTTCTTT. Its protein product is CASSSSGGSEAFF.